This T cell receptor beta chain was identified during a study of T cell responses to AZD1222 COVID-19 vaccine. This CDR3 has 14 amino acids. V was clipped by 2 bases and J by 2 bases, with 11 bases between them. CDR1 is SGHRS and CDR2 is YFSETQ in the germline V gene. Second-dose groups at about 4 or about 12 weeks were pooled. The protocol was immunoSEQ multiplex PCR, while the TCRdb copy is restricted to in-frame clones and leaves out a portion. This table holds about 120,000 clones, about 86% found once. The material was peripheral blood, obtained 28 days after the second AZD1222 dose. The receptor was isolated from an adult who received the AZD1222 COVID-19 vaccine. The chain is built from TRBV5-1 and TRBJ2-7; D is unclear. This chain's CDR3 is CASSFDIRTYEQYF. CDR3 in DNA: TGCGCCAGCAGCTTTGACATTAGAACCTACGAGCAGTACTTC.